The source of this TCR beta chain is a study of CD8 T cells in Susac syndrome. Notes on the study in general: In its TCR sequencing and HLA analysis, the study acknowledged that the number of individuals was relatively small.

Trimming took 0 bases from V and 5 from J, leaving 13 bases between them. In germline, CDR1 is SQVTM, CDR2 ANQGSEA. The CDR3 consists of 14 residues. Negative isolation was used for CD8+ and CD4+ T cells, and FACS enrichment was applied to TEMRA cells. Turning to this clonotype: Its target is not known.

The RNA input was roughly 0.45 to 1 ug, and it was reverse transcribed with random hexamers. Multiplex immunoSEQ PCR targeted 54 Vbeta and 13 Jbeta TCR beta segments. MiXCR, applied by TCRdb to the immunoSEQ multiplex PCR reads, yields one record per CDR3 protein. The repertoire has 180,000 or so distinct CDR3 sequences, around 94% of them found once; the top ten carry around 0.14%. The origin of this receptor is a human donor in good health. The gene calls are TRBV29-1 and TRBJ1-2, with D perhaps TRBD1 (6 bases). The sequencing input was CD4+ T cells from PBMCs. The CDR3 protein is CSVEENGRGYGYTF. As DNA, the CDR3 is TGCAGCGTTGAAGAAAACGGTAGGGGGTATGGCTACACCTTC. The complete variable domain, with remaining parts taken from reference TRBV29-1 and TRBJ1-2, reads SAVISQKPSRDICQRGTSLTIQCQVDSQVTMMFWYRQQPGQSLTLIATANQGSEATYESGFVIDKFPISRPNLTFSTLTVSNMSPEDSSIYLCSVEENGRGYGYTFGSGTRLTVV.